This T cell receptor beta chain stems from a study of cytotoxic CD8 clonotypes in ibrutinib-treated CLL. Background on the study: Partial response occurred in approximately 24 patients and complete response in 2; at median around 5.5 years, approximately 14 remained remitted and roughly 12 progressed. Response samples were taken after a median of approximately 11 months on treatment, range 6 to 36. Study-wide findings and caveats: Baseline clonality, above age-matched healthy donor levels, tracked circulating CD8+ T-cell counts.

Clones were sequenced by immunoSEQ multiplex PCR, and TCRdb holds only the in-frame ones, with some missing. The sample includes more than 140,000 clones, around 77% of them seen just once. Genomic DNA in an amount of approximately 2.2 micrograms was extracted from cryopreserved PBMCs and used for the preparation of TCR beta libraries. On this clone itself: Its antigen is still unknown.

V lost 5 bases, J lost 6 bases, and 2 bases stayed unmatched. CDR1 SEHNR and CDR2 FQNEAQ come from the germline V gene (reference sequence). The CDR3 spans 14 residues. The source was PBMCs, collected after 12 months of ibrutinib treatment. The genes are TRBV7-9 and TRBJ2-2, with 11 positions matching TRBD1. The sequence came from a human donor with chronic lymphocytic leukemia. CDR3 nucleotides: TGTGCCAGCAGCCCGGGACAGGGGGCCGGGGAGCTGTTTTTT. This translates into CASSPGQGAGELFF. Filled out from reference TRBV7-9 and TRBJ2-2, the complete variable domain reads DTGVSQNPRHKITKRGQNVTFRCDPISEHNRLYWYRQTLGQGPEFLTYFQNEAQLEKSRLLSDRFSAERPKGSFSTLEIQRTEQGDSAMYLCASSPGQGAGELFFGEGSRLTVL.